This TCR beta chain comes out of a study of vaccination effects on CD4 cells after COVID-19. Study background: Relative to the second dose, post-vaccine samples were obtained a median of 72 days later. Study-wide points: Clones that were induced by infection or by vaccine showed marked contraction late after vaccination.

Viral peptide pool expansion of antigen-specific CD4+ T cells preceded sequencing in the ViraFEST assay. With roughly 10 days of culture completed, CD4+ T cells were isolated. Each person got two doses of an mRNA SARS-CoV-2 vaccine, BNT162b2 or mRNA-1273. IL-2 at 9.5 to 10 IU/ml and peptides at approximately 9.5 ug/ml were added to cultured PBMC, approximately 1.9 million per well. Only in-frame clones appear in the TCRdb table, and some are missing; sequencing was by immunoSEQ multiplex PCR. The profile shows more than 50,000 clones, 76% of them singletons. Germline-derived CDR1 and CDR2 are LGHNA and YSLEER. The ends were cut back, 2 bases at V and 1 base at J, with 5 bases in the middle. This CDR3 has 13 residues. In the case of this clone: The antigen remains undetermined.

The TCR was taken from a human donor who received a COVID-19 vaccine. This material consisted of CD4+ T cells from PBMCs cultured with HCoV-OC43 spike peptides, taken after COVID-19 vaccination. Specified subset: HCoV-OC43 spike overlapping peptide pool stimulation. This chain links TRBV4-3 with TRBJ1-1; D call uncertain. The CDR3 DNA follows: TGCGCCAGCAGCCAAAGACCGAACACTGAAGCTTTCTTT. Translation: CASSQRPNTEAFF.